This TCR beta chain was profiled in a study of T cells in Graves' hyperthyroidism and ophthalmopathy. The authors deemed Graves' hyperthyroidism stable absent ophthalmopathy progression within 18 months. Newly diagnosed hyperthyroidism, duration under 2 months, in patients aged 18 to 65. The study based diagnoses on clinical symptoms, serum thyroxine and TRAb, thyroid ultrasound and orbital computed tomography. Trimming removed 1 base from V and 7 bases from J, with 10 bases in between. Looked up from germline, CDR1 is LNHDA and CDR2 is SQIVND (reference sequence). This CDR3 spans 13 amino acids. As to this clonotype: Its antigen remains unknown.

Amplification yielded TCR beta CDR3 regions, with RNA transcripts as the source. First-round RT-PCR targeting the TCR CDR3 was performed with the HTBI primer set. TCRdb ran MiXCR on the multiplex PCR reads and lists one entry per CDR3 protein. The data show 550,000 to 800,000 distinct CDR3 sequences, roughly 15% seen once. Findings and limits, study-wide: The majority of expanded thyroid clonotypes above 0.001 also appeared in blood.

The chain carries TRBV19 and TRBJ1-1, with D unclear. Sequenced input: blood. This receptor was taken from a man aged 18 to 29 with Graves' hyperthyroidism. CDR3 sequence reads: CASSIGRGFEAFF. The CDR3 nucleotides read TGTGCCAGTAGTATAGGGCGCGGATTTGAAGCTTTCTTT.